One and the same sample provided the 25 T cell receptor beta chains below, sequenced in a study of response to subunit inactivated influenza vaccine. TCRdb itself ran the RT-PCR reads through MiXCR, one entry per CDR3 protein. Among some 500,000 distinct CDR3 sequences, over 10% were seen once, and the ten largest hold about an eighth. The sequences come from PBMCs from blood, collected 40 to 50 days after vaccination. Every receptor here comes from a man between 50 and 59 years old who received an inactivated influenza vaccine.

V gene TRBV7-2 combines with J gene TRBJ1-5, with D uncertain. Per germline, CDR1 SGHTA and CDR2 FQGNSA. CDR3 length: 14 amino acids. Trimming removed 1 base at V and 1 base at J, with 5 bases between. This CDR3 is CASSLDISNQPQHF. The DNA for the CDR3 is TGTGCCAGCAGCTTAGATATCAGCAATCAGCCCCAGCATTTT.

This clonotype was seen many times. V gene TRBV5-1 combines with J gene TRBJ1-1; no clear D gene. Deletions cut 2 bases from V and 0 bases from J, with 5 bases between. Germline V CDR1 and CDR2: SGHRS, YFSETQ. The CDR3 is 13 amino acids. CDR3 nucleotides: TGCGCCAGCAGCTTAACCATGAACACTGAAGCTTTCTTT. It yields the protein CASSLTMNTEAFF.

The genes are TRBV20-1 and TRBJ2-5; the match to TRBD2 covers 11 bases. Germline CDR1 and CDR2: DFQATT and SNEGSKA (reference sequence). This CDR3 has 17 amino acids. The CDR3 loop is CCARDRSLAGVWETQYF. The DNA of the CDR3 is TGCTGCGCTAGAGATCGCTCACTAGCGGGAGTTTGGGAGACCCAGTACTTC.

As DNA, the CDR3 is TGTGCCAGCAGTTTGACTGCCATTCGTGGAAACACCATATATTTT. Amino acids: CASSLTAIRGNTIYF. This sequence joins TRBV12-3 or TRBV12-4 and TRBJ1-3; D is unresolved. The CDR3 has 15 amino acids. V lost 3 bases and J 3 bases, leaving 12 bases between the germline ends.

There are a few counts of this clonotype. The rearrangement links TRBV27 to TRBJ2-3; a weak D match, TRBD2 (5 bases). The germline V and J ends were trimmed by 5 bases and 0 bases, with 12 bases remaining between them. Per the germline V gene, CDR1 is MNHEY and CDR2 is SMNVEV (reference sequence). The length of the CDR3 is 15 residues. The CDR3 DNA reads TGTGCCAGCAGTAAGAGCGGAACTAGCACAGATACGCAGTATTTT. It specifies CASSKSGTSTDTQYF.

This clonotype was observed a handful of times. J is TRBJ2-7 and V is TRBV5-6; D remains unclear. The CDR3 loop spans 17 amino acids. Trimming shortened V by 2 bases and J by 3 bases, and 21 bases separated the two germline ends. Germline V gives CDR1 SGHDT, CDR2 YYEEEE. CDR3 in amino acids: CASSFKIFSGLLYEQYF. CDR3 DNA: TGTGCCAGCAGCTTTAAAATATTCTCGGGTTTACTCTACGAGCAGTACTTC.

This clonotype was seen more than once but under ten times. This rearrangement joins TRBV7-2 to TRBJ2-4; D remains ambiguous. From germline, CDR1 is SGHTA and CDR2 FQGNSA. Trimming stripped 1 base from V and 0 bases from J, with 13 bases between. The CDR3 is 17 residues long. In DNA, the CDR3 is TGTGCCAGCAGCTTAGACGCGGCGCAGCTAGCCAAAAACATTCAGTACTTC. Translated, it gives CASSLDAAQLAKNIQYF.

This clonotype was seen only a few times. This rearrangement joins TRBV2 to TRBJ2-1; D may match TRBD1 or TRBD2 (6 bases each). The CDR3 runs 13 residues. Germline CDR1 SNHLY, CDR2 FYNNEI. V lost 7 bases and J lost 7, with 14 bases in between. CDR3 amino acids: CASNHGGGNEQFF. For the CDR3, the DNA is TGTGCCAGCAACCACGGGGGCGGGAATGAGCAGTTCTTC. The full variable domain, with the rest looked up from reference TRBV2 and TRBJ2-1, is EPEVTQTPSHQVTQMGQEVILRCVPISNHLYFYWYRQILGQKVEFLVSFYNNEISEKSEIFDDQFSVERPDGSNFTLKIRSTKLEDSAMYFCASNHGGGNEQFFGPGTRLTVL.

This chain links TRBV4-3 with TRBJ1-2; maybe TRBD1 (5 bases). Germline V gene sequence: CDR1 LGHNA, CDR2 YSLEER. The CDR3 is 17 residues long. With 0 bases removed from V and 6 bases from J, the gap between germline ends came to 20 bases. The CDR3, as DNA: TGCGCCAGCAGCCAAGATTGGAGACAGAAAGGACTTGATGGCTACACCTTC. Translating it yields CASSQDWRQKGLDGYTF.

The sample holds many counts of this clonotype. This rearrangement joins TRBV6-1 to TRBJ2-5, with 9 bases lining up with TRBD2. The CDR3 is made up of 17 amino acids. V shed 5 bases and J 5 bases; nucleotides not matched to a gene: 15. CDR1 is MNHNS and CDR2 is SASEGT in the germline V gene. The CDR3 DNA is TGTGCCAGCAGTCCCCCTTTAGCGGGAGTAGGGGGGGAGACCCAGTACTTC. It yields the protein CASSPPLAGVGGETQYF.

CDR3 nucleotides: TGCAGTGCGGGTATCGGGAGGGGCAGGACCGGGGAGCTGTTTTTT. Its protein is CSAGIGRGRTGELFF. The chain is built from TRBV20-1 and TRBJ2-2; 8 bases fit TRBD2. This CDR3 region has 15 residues. V trimming: 6 bases; J trimming: 5 bases; junction bases outside the gene matches: 11. Germline loops: CDR1 DFQATT, CDR2 SNEGSKA (reference sequence).

This clonotype is medium-sized within its sample. The V gene is TRBV5-1, the J gene TRBJ2-2; TRBD2 matches at 8 bases. The V gene end was trimmed by 2 bases and the J gene end by 6 bases; junction bases not matched to a gene: 9. The germline gives CDR1 SGHRS, CDR2 YFSETQ. The CDR3 consists of 16 residues. CDR3 in amino acids: CASSFAGRTSSGELFF. DNA for the CDR3: TGCGCCAGCAGCTTCGCAGGCCGGACTAGCTCCGGGGAGCTGTTTTTT.

The chain carries TRBV3-1 and TRBJ1-5; D may be TRBD1 (5 bases). The CDR3 consists of 15 residues. Germline loops: CDR1 LGHDT, CDR2 YNNKEL (reference sequence). The V and J ends lost 4 bases and 4 bases respectively, with 14 bases between them. This CDR3 is CASSPRGGRNQPQHF. The CDR3 DNA is TGTGCCAGCAGCCCCCGGGGGGGGAGGAATCAGCCCCAGCATTTT. The entire variable domain, with the rest obtained from reference TRBV3-1 and TRBJ1-5, is as follows: DTAVSQTPKYLVTQMGNDKSIKCEQNLGHDTMYWYKQDSKKFLKIMFSYNNKELIINETVPNRFSPKSPDKAHLNLHINSLELGDSAVYFCASSPRGGRNQPQHFGDGTRLSIL.

The chain is built from TRBV11-2 and TRBJ2-5; D perhaps matches TRBD2 (7 bases). This CDR3 spans 15 amino acids. Germline CDR1 SGHAT, CDR2 FQNNGV. V shed 6 bases and J shed 6 bases, with 20 bases lying between them. The CDR3 sequence is CASRTPGAGVKTQYF. In DNA, the CDR3 is TGTGCCAGCAGAACCCCGGGGGCGGGGGTAAAGACCCAGTACTTC.

This clonotype was seen more than once but under ten times. The genes are TRBV5-1 and TRBJ2-7; D might be TRBD1 or TRBD2, each matching 5 bases. Germline CDR1 reads SGHRS; CDR2 reads YFSETQ. The V end was cut by 2 bases, the J end by 6 bases, with 15 bases between. This CDR3 contains 14 residues. For the CDR3, the DNA is TGCGCCAGCAGCTTCCGGGACGGAGCGCTCGAGCAGTACTTC. It codes for CASSFRDGALEQYF.

J is TRBJ1-5 and V is TRBV20-1; maybe TRBD1 (6 bases). V was shortened by 0 bases and J by 7 bases, with 13 bases between the two germline ends. Germline V gene sequence: CDR1 DFQATT, CDR2 SNEGSKA (reference sequence). CDR3 length equals 14 residues. This CDR3 is CSARDHTGRQPQHF. The CDR3 nucleotides read TGCAGTGCTAGAGATCATACAGGGAGGCAGCCCCAGCATTTT.

J is TRBJ1-2 and V is TRBV6-2 or TRBV6-3; 7 positions match TRBD1. The CDR3 is 13 residues long. Germline assignment: CDR1 MNHEY and CDR2 SVGEGT. With 6 bases clipped from V and 8 bases from J, the junction kept 9 bases outside the gene matches. The CDR3 region has the DNA TGTGCCAGCAGCCGCGACAGGGAGTACGGCTACACCTTC. It is translated as CASSRDREYGYTF.

This clonotype was found many times. V gene TRBV4-3 combines with J gene TRBJ2-3, with 10 positions matching TRBD2. V was pared by 4 bases and J by 4 bases, with 14 bases of the junction left unmatched. The germline CDR1 and CDR2 sequences are LGHNA and YSLEER. This CDR3 spans 18 amino acids. In DNA, the CDR3 is TGCGCCAGCAGCCTCCACCGGGCCCTAGCGGGAGTAGCAGATACGCAGTATTTT. As protein: CASSLHRALAGVADTQYF.

This clonotype was seen a handful of times. The chain employs TRBV7-3 and TRBJ2-1, with 7 bases lining up with TRBD1. After removal of 5 bases from V and 6 bases from J, the junction contained 10 bases not matched to a gene. The CDR3 loop spans 15 amino acids. The germline CDR1 and CDR2 sequences are SGHTA and FQGTGA. The CDR3 coding sequence is TGTGCCAGCAGCCCCTACTTGACAGGGCGCAATGAGCAGTTCTTC. Amino acid sequence: CASSPYLTGRNEQFF.

This clonotype was observed a handful of times. The chain couples TRBV6-2 or TRBV6-3 to TRBJ1-1; no clear D. With 7 bases removed from V and 1 base from J, the gap between germline ends came to 13 bases. The CDR3 is 14 residues long. Germline V CDR1 and CDR2: MNHEY, SVGEGT. The CDR3 nucleotides are TGTGCCAGCATCGTAGGCGTGGAGAACACTGAAGCTTTCTTT. Its protein product is CASIVGVENTEAFF.

CDR3 sequence reads: CASTDLRQEQETQYF. DNA of the CDR3: TGTGCCAGCACCGACCTGAGACAGGAACAAGAGACCCAGTACTTC. The chain carries TRBV6-2 or TRBV6-3 and TRBJ2-5; TRBD1 might be the D (6 bases). V gave up 7 bases and J gave up 2 bases, with 17 bases separating them. Germline lookup yields CDR1 MNHEY and CDR2 SVGEGT. The length of the CDR3 is 15 residues.

This clonotype has a count of ten or more. This chain connects TRBV7-2 to TRBJ2-7; D gene ambiguous. CDR3 length equals 13 residues. Trimming stripped 2 bases from V and 3 bases from J, with 8 bases between. The germline gives CDR1 SGHTA, CDR2 FQGNSA. The CDR3 region has the DNA TGTGCCAGCAGCTTAAGGGCTAGCTACGAGCAGTACTTC. This translates into CASSLRASYEQYF. Full variable domain (missing parts from reference TRBV7-2 and TRBJ2-7): GAGVSQSPSNKVTEKGKDVELRCDPISGHTALYWYRQSLGQGLEFLIYFQGNSAPDKSGLPSDRFSAERTGGSVSTLTIQRTQQEDSAVYLCASSLRASYEQYFGPGTRLTVT.

The V and J genes are TRBV20-1 and TRBJ1-1; D is unclear. In germline, CDR1 is DFQATT, CDR2 SNEGSKA (reference sequence). V dropped 1 base and J dropped 0 bases, with 6 bases sitting between them. The CDR3 covers 13 residues. The CDR3 DNA reads TGCAGTGCTAGAGCGACATTGAACACTGAAGCTTTCTTT. Translation gives CSARATLNTEAFF.

The chain is built from TRBV29-1 and TRBJ2-7, with 9 bases lining up with TRBD1. Germline assignment: CDR1 SQVTM and CDR2 ANQGSEA. This CDR3 is 12 amino acids long. Trimming at V came to 7 bases and at J to 2 bases, leaving 3 bases not matched to a gene. CDR3 sequence: CSGRTGAYEQYF. As DNA, the CDR3 is TGCAGCGGCAGGACAGGGGCCTACGAGCAGTACTTC.

The table lists this clonotype with a few counts. The chain joins TRBV12-3 or TRBV12-4 to TRBJ2-1, with TRBD2 as a possible D gene (5 bases). Trimming removed 0 bases at V and 5 bases at J, with 8 bases between. The CDR3 covers 14 residues. CDR3 coding DNA: TGTGCCAGCAGTTTAGCGTATAGCGACAATGAGCAGTTCTTC. Amino acid sequence: CASSLAYSDNEQFF.